This T cell receptor (beta chain) was sequenced during a study of blood T cell repertoires in COVID-19. Study summary: Italy, Spain and the United States were the sources of the convalescent and acute COVID-19 samples. PBMCs, B-cell-depleted T cells, or T cells were the source of the cDNA or gDNA that made up the material.

The V gene's germline CDR1 is SGHRS and CDR2 YFSETQ. J gave up 6 bases and V 0 bases, and 7 bases lay outside the gene matches. The CDR3 extends over 15 amino acids. This clone was found once. Original data processing: Reference gene primers were amplified, and this amplification served to estimate nucleated cell counts. Profiled with immunoSEQ multiplex PCR; TCRdb holds only in-frame clones, not every one. V, J and clone size are taken as reported in that table, and D and trimming were inferred from the DNA itself. Of over 30,000 clones listed, roughly 80% were seen once; the top ten hold under 20%. The J gene is TRBJ2-7, the V gene TRBV5-1, with 9 positions matching TRBD1. The sample was peripheral blood. The clonotype comes from a human donor in a cohort sampled during active COVID-19. In nucleotides, the CDR3 is TGCGCCAGCAGCTTGGCCTTGGGACAGGGAGCCGAGCAGTACTTC. The encoded protein is CASSLALGQGAEQYF. Complete variable domain (other parts from reference TRBV5-1 and TRBJ2-7): KAGVTQTPRYLIKTRGQQVTLSCSPISGHRSVSWYQQTPGQGLQFLFEYFSETQRNKGNFPGRFSGRQFSNSRSEMNVSTLELGDSALYLCASSLALGQGAEQYFGPGTRLTVT.